This TCR beta chain comes out of a study of shared T cell receptors in the human thymus. Generated by immunoSEQ multiplex PCR, the TCRdb table keeps only in-frame clones and is missing some. The sample gives about 540,000 clones, approximately 80% of which show up once; 0.013% is in the top ten. The CDR3 consists of 13 residues. V lost 0 bases and J 3 bases, leaving 7 bases between the germline ends. Germline CDR1 reads SGDLS; CDR2 reads YYNGEE. These same records also appear under a second study, on human thymus T cells. According to that study: The authors found apparently biased V and J gene usage in thymic and blood repertoires.

Sequencing was performed on thymocytes. The clonotype comes from a boy younger than two with a congenital heart defect. This rearrangement joins TRBV9 to TRBJ2-7; no definite D call. The CDR3 nucleotides read TGTGCCAGCAGCGTAGCACAGCACTACGAGCAGTACTTC. Its translation is CASSVAQHYEQYF.